One TCR beta chain is described in this entry. Its antigen is unknown. These data are taken from a study of T cells in Graves' hyperthyroidism and ophthalmopathy. The CDR3 has 15 residues. The germline V gene has CDR1 LGHDT and CDR2 YNNKEL (reference sequence). Trimming removed 4 bases at V and 1 base at J, with 10 bases between. At least 3 on the Clinical Activity Score was recorded for ophthalmopathy patients, who also had NOSPECS grade at least 4 and duration under 3 months. Broader study findings: Ophthalmopathy was distinguished from stable hyperthyroidism by 13 V-J signatures. Within blood appeared most thyroid clonotypes that had expanded above 0.001.

RNA transcripts were the template for amplifying TCR beta CDR3 regions. Primed by the HTBI set, a first-round RT-PCR was run on the TCR CDR3. In TCRdb, the multiplex PCR reads were re-called with MiXCR into one record per CDR3 protein. The data contain approximately 530,000 distinct CDR3 sequences, 15% to 20% of them singletons. V gene TRBV3-1 combines with J gene TRBJ2-2; D is perhaps TRBD2 (6 bases). The TCR comes from a man between 35 and 55 years old with Graves' ophthalmopathy. Sequenced material: blood. The CDR3 DNA follows: TGTGCCAGCAGCCCCGAGACTAGGAACACCGGGGAGCTGTTTTTT. Protein: CASSPETRNTGELFF.